The next 18 T cell receptor beta chains were all read from a single sample in a study of cytomegalovirus exposure and HLA in healthy donors. It was with 60 Vbeta and 13 Jbeta primers that the PCR ran. TCRdb keeps only in-frame clones here, not all; method: immunoSEQ multiplex PCR. The sample contains some 77,000 clones, 80% of which appear only once. What was sequenced was PBMCs. The receptors were sampled from a man aged 45 to 65 in good health and CMV-seropositive.

This clone was seen only a few times. This chain uses TRBV7-2 with TRBJ1-2, with 8 nucleotides matching TRBD1. CDR1 SGHTA and CDR2 FQGNSA come from the germline V gene. The CDR3 is 15 amino acids. V lost 5 bases to trimming and J lost 3 bases; unmatched junction nucleotides: 8. In DNA form, the CDR3 reads TGTGCCAGCAGCACTAGACAGGGGACAGACTATGGCTACACCTTC. It is translated as CASSTRQGTDYGYTF.

The V call is TRBV5-5, the J call TRBJ2-7, with a possible D match to TRBD2 (6 bases). Germline V gene data show CDR1 as SGHKS and CDR2 as YYEKEE (reference sequence). Trimming stripped 0 bases from V and 0 bases from J, with 13 bases between. The CDR3 runs to 16 residues. The CDR3 DNA reads TGTGCCAGCAGCTTGGGGGCGGGATTCTTCTCCTACGAGCAGTACTTC. Amino acids: CASSLGAGFFSYEQYF.

The rearrangement uses TRBV19 and TRBJ1-2; perhaps TRBD1 as D (5 bases). The CDR3 covers 14 residues. CDR1 is LNHDA, CDR2 SQIVND, per germline (reference sequence). V was cut by 3 bases and J by 4 bases, with 12 bases left in between. CDR3 amino acids: CASSIGQGLYGYTF. DNA of the CDR3: TGTGCCAGTAGTATTGGCCAGGGACTCTATGGCTACACCTTC.

This CDR3 reads CAISNPLEGFSYNEQFF. CDR3 nucleotides: TGTGCCATCAGCAACCCCCTTGAGGGATTCTCCTACAATGAGCAGTTCTTC. This rearrangement joins TRBV10-3 to TRBJ2-1; the D gene is possibly TRBD2 (5 bases). The CDR3 consists of 17 residues. Germline V gene data show CDR1 as ENHRY and CDR2 as SYGVKD. Trimming stripped 6 bases from V and 0 bases from J, with 18 bases between.

The chain couples TRBV7-9 to TRBJ2-5; D unclear. From germline, CDR1 is SEHNR and CDR2 FQNEAQ (reference sequence). This CDR3 is built from 15 residues. The V end was cut by 4 bases, the J end by 2 bases, with 14 bases between. CDR3 coding DNA: TGTGCCAGCAGCTCCGACTTAGGTCGGCAAGAGACCCAGTACTTC. Amino acids: CASSSDLGRQETQYF.

The chain couples TRBV4-1 to TRBJ2-7; tentative D call: TRBD2 (6 bases). Germline lookup yields CDR1 MGHRA and CDR2 YSYEKL. The CDR3 loop spans 15 amino acids. The V and J ends lost 4 bases and 2 bases respectively, with 15 bases between them. In nucleotides, the CDR3 is TGCGCCAGCAGCCTAGACAGCCCGGGGGCCTACGAGCAGTACTTC. Residues: CASSLDSPGAYEQYF.

This sequence joins TRBV6-1 and TRBJ1-2; the D gene is possibly TRBD1 (6 bases). Germline loops: CDR1 MNHNS, CDR2 SASEGT. The CDR3 loop spans 13 amino acids. Between the trimmed V and J ends, which lost 5 bases and 2 bases, there was a span of 9 bases. CDR3 sequence (DNA): TGTGCCAGCAGTCATACAGGGAACTATGGCTACACCTTC. This translates into CASSHTGNYGYTF.

CDR3 region: CASSISRETPSEFF. Written as DNA, the CDR3 is TGTGCCAGTAGTATAAGCCGGGAGACCCCGTCGGAGTTCTTC. The chain carries TRBV19 and TRBJ2-1; tentative D call: TRBD2 (6 bases). This CDR3 is built from 14 residues. Germline lookup yields CDR1 LNHDA and CDR2 SQIVND (reference sequence). The V end lost 2 bases, the J end lost 14 bases, and 19 bases lay between the germline ends.

The rearrangement joins TRBV6-5 to TRBJ2-5, with a possible D match to TRBD2 (6 bases). The ends were cut back, 0 bases at V and 5 bases at J, with 7 bases in the middle. CDR1 MNHEY and CDR2 SVGAGI come from the germline V gene. The CDR3 consists of 13 residues. CDR3 DNA: TGTGCCAGCAGTTACTCTCGGGGGGAGACCCAGTACTTC. Encoded protein: CASSYSRGETQYF.

The chain uses TRBV15 and TRBJ2-1; 7 nucleotides align to TRBD2. The V and J ends lost 1 base and 6 bases, in that order; junction bases with no gene match: 6. Germline lookup yields CDR1 LNHNV and CDR2 YYDKDF (reference sequence). The CDR3 consists of 15 residues. CDR3 bases: TGTGCCACCAGCAGAGTTAGGGAGGGGTCCAATGAGCAGTTCTTC. Translation: CATSRVREGSNEQFF.

The chain joins TRBV18 to TRBJ1-5; D unclear. CDR3 length: 12 amino acids. Trimming took 2 bases from V and 4 from J, leaving 3 bases between them. The germline V gene encodes CDR1 KGHSH and CDR2 LQKENI. The CDR3 region has the DNA TGTGCCAGCTCACCAGAGAATCAGCCCCAGCATTTT. It codes for CASSPENQPQHF.

Remarks on this clone: An end of the junction does not agree with germline; a read error may underlie this. The rearrangement links TRBV7-9 to TRBJ1-2, with 7 bases aligning to TRBD1. This CDR3 region has 12 residues. CDR1 and CDR2 (germline): SEHNR, FQNEAQ (reference sequence). The CDR3 protein is CSSSLTGVGYTF. DNA of the CDR3: TGTTCCAGCAGCTTAACAGGGGTTGGCTACACCTTC.

This clone appeared a single time. The gene calls are TRBV19 and TRBJ1-2, with a weak D call TRBD1 (5 bases). V lost 7 bases to trimming and J lost 3 bases, with 18 bases between them. The germline gives CDR1 LNHDA, CDR2 SQIVND (reference sequence). The CDR3 loop spans 15 amino acids. The CDR3 region has the DNA TGTGCCAGTACCCTAGGCCAGGGATTGCACTATGGCTACACCTTC. Its protein product is CASTLGQGLHYGYTF.

The chain links TRBV4-1 to TRBJ2-7; TRBD2 aligns across 10 bases. Germline V gives CDR1 MGHRA, CDR2 YSYEKL. The J segment lost 0 bases and the V segment lost 4 bases, leaving 9 bases of the junction unmatched. There are 17 residues in the CDR3. The CDR3 nucleotides are TGCGCCAGCAGCCTGAGCGGACGGACTAGCGGCTCCTACGAGCAGTACTTC. This gives the protein CASSLSGRTSGSYEQYF.

The chain joins TRBV2 to TRBJ2-5; the D gene is possibly TRBD2 (6 bases). The end of the DNA aligns better with TRBJ2-7, so the J call may be wrong. CDR3 length: 14 amino acids. Germline assignment: CDR1 SNHLY and CDR2 FYNNEI. The CDR3 loop reads CASTRDLLSGEQYF. The CDR3 DNA follows: TGTGCCAGCACTAGGGACTTATTGTCAGGCGAGCAGTACTTC.

This clone was counted only a few times. The chain combines TRBV5-4 with TRBJ1-5; 12 bases match TRBD1. This CDR3 comprises 18 residues. Germline V gives CDR1 SGHNT, CDR2 YYREEE (reference sequence). The trim removed 4 bases at V and 3 bases at J, leaving 11 bases unmatched. The CDR3 DNA sequence: TGTGCCAGCAGCGCCGGGACAGGGGGCGAGAGTCACAATCAGCCCCAGCATTTT. This gives the protein CASSAGTGGESHNQPQHF.

This rearrangement joins TRBV30 to TRBJ2-3, with a possible D match to TRBD2 (5 bases). V lost 1 base and J lost 2, with 7 bases in between. CDR1 is GTSNPN, CDR2 SVGIG, per germline (reference sequence). The CDR3 loop spans 13 amino acids. In nucleotides, the CDR3 is TGTGCCTGGAGTGGGCTAGCCACAGATACGCAGTATTTT. Its protein product is CAWSGLATDTQYF.

This chain connects TRBV2 to TRBJ2-1, with TRBD2 identical over 10 bases. CDR1 and CDR2 (germline): SNHLY, FYNNEI. The CDR3 covers 15 residues. V lost 9 bases to trimming and J lost 1 base; unmatched junction nucleotides: 6. CDR3 coding DNA: TGTGCCAGTCAAAGCGGGAGGGGGTCCTACAATGAGCAGTTCTTC. This gives the protein CASQSGRGSYNEQFF. Variable domain in full (rest from reference TRBV2 and TRBJ2-1): EPEVTQTPSHQVTQMGQEVILRCVPISNHLYFYWYRQILGQKVEFLVSFYNNEISEKSEIFDDQFSVERPDGSNFTLKIRSTKLEDSAMYFCASQSGRGSYNEQFFGPGTRLTVL.